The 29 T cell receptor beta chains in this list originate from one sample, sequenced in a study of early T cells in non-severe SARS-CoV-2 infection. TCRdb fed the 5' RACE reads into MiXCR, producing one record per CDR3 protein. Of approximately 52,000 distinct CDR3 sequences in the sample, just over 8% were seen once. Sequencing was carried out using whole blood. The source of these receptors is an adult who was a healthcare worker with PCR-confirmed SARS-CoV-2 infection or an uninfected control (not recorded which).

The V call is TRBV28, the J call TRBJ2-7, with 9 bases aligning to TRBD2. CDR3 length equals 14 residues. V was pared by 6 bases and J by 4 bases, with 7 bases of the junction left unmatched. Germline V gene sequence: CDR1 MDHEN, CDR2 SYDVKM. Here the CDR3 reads CASRAGTSRYEQYF. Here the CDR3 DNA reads TGTGCCAGCAGGGCGGGGACTAGCAGATACGAGCAGTACTTC.

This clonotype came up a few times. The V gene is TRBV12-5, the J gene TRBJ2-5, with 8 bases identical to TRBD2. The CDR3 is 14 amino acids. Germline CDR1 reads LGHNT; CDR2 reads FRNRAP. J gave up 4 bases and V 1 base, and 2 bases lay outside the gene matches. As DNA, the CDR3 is TGTGCTAGTGGTTTGGGACTAGCGAGAGAGACCCAGTACTTC. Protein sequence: CASGLGLARETQYF.

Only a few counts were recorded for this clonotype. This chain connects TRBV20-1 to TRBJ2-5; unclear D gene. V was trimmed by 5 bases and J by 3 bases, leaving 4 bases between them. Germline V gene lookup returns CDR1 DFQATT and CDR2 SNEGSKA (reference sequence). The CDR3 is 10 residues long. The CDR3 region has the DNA TGCAGTGCTCTTAAAGAGACCCAGTACTTC. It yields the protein CSALKETQYF.

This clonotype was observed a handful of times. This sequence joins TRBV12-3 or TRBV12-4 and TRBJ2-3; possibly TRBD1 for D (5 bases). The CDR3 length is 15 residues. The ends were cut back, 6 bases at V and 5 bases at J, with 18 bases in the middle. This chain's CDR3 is CASRKALDQGDTQYF. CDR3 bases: TGTGCCAGCAGGAAGGCCTTGGACCAGGGAGATACGCAGTATTTT.

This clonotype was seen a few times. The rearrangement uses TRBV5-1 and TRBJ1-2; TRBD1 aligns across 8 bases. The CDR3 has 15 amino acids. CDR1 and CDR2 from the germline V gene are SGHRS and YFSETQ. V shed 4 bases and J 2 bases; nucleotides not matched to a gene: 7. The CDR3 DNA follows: TGCGCCAGCAGCACCTGGGACAGGTCGAACTATGGCTACACCTTC. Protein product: CASSTWDRSNYGYTF.

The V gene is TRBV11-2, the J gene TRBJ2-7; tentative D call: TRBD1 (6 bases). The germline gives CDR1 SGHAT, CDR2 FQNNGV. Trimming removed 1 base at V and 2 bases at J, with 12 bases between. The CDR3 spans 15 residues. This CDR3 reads CASSLVQGSPYEQYF. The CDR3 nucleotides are TGTGCCAGCAGCTTAGTACAGGGAAGCCCCTACGAGCAGTACTTC.

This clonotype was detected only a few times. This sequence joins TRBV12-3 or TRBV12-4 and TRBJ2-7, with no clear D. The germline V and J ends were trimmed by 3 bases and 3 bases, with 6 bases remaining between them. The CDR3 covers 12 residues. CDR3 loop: CASSLAHYEQYF. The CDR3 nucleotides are TGTGCCAGCAGTTTGGCGCACTACGAGCAGTACTTC.

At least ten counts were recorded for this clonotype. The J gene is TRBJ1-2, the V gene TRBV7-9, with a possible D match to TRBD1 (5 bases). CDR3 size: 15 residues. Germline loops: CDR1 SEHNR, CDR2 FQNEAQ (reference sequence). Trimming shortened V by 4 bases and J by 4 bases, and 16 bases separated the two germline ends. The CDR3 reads CASSSLQARPYGYTF. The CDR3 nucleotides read TGTGCCAGCAGCTCTCTACAGGCTCGACCCTATGGCTACACCTTC.

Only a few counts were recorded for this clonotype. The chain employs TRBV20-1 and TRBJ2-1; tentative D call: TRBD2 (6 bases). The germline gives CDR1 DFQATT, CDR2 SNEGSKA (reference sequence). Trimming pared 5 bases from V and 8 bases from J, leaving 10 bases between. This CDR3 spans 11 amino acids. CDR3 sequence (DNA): TGCAGTGCTCGGGACTTTGATGAGCAGTTCTTC. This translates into CSARDFDEQFF.

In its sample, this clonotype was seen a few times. The CDR3 region has the DNA TGTGCCAGCAGCTCAGACGGGGCCCCACTCCAGCCCCAGCATTTT. This translates into CASSSDGAPLQPQHF. The chain has TRBV7-2 and TRBJ1-5; D is perhaps TRBD1 (5 bases). The CDR3 is 15 amino acids. Germline V gene lookup returns CDR1 SGHTA and CDR2 FQGNSA. Trimming left V 4 bases short and J 7 bases short, with 17 bases between.

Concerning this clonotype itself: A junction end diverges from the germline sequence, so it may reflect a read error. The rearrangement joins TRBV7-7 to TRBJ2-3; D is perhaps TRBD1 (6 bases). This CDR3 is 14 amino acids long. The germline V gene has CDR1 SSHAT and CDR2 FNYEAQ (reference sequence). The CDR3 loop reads CASSPAGEPDTQYF. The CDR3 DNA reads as TGTGCTAGCAGCCCCGCAGGGGAACCAGATACGCAGTATTTT.

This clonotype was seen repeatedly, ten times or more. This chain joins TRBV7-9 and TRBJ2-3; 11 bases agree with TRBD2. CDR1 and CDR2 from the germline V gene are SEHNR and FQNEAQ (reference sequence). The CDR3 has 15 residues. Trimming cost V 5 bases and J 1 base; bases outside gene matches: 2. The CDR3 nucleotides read TGTGCCAGCAGCCAGGGACTAGCGGGCACAGATACGCAGTATTTT. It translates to CASSQGLAGTDTQYF. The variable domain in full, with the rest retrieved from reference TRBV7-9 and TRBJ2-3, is DTGVSQNPRHKITKRGQNVTFRCDPISEHNRLYWYRQTLGQGPEFLTYFQNEAQLEKSRLLSDRFSAERPKGSFSTLEIQRTEQGDSAMYLCASSQGLAGTDTQYFGPGTRLTVL.

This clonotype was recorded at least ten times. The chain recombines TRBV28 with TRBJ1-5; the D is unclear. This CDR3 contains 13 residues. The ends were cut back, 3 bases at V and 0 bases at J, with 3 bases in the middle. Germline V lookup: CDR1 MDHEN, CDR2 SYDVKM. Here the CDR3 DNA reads TGTGCCAGCAGTTTGGGTAGCAATCAGCCCCAGCATTTT. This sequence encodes CASSLGSNQPQHF.

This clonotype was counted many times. CDR3 residues: CASRAKNIQYF. The CDR3, as DNA: TGTGCCAGCAGGGCCAAAAACATTCAGTACTTC. The V and J genes are TRBV6-2 or TRBV6-3 and TRBJ2-4; unclear D gene. V gave up 6 bases and J gave up 1 base, with 1 base separating them. Germline CDR1 is MNHEY and CDR2 is SVGEGT. This CDR3 spans 11 amino acids.

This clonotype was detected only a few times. CDR3 loop: CSVGGTWDRPQHF. Here the CDR3 DNA reads TGCAGCGTTGGAGGAACATGGGATCGACCCCAGCATTTT. The chain couples TRBV29-1 to TRBJ1-5; no clear D. The V end was cut by 4 bases, the J end by 10 bases, with 17 bases between. The V gene's germline CDR1 is SQVTM and CDR2 ANQGSEA. This CDR3 has 13 residues.

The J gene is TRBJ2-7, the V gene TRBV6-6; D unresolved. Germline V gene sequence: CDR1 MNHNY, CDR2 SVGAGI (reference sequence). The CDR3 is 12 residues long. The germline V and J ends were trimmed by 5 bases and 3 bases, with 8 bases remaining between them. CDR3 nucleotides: TGTGCCAGCAGTACGACCAGCTACGAGCAGTACTTC. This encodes CASSTTSYEQYF.

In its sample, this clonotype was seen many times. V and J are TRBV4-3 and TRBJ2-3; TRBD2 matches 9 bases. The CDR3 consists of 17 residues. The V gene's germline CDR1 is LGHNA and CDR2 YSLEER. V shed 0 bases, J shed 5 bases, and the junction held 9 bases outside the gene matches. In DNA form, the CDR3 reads TGCGCCAGCAGCCAAGAGGGTAGCGGGAGTGAGGGAGATACGCAGTATTTT. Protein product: CASSQEGSGSEGDTQYF.

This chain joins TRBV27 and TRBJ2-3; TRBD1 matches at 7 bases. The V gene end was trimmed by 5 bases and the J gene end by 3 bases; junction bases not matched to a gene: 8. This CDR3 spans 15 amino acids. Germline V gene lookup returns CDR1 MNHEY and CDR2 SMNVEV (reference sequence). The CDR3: CASSPDRVGTDTQYF. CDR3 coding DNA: TGTGCCAGCAGTCCCGACAGGGTGGGGACAGATACGCAGTATTTT.

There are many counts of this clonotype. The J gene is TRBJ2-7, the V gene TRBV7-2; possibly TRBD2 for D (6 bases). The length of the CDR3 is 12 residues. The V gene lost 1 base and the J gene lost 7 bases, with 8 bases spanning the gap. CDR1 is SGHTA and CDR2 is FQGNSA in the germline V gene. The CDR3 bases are TGTGCCAGCAGCTTAGTCCGGGGGGAGCAGTACTTC. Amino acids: CASSLVRGEQYF. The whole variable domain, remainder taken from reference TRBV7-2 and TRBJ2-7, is GAGVSQSPSNKVTEKGKDVELRCDPISGHTALYWYRQSLGQGLEFLIYFQGNSAPDKSGLPSDRFSAERTGGSVSTLTIQRTQQEDSAVYLCASSLVRGEQYFGPGTRLTVT.

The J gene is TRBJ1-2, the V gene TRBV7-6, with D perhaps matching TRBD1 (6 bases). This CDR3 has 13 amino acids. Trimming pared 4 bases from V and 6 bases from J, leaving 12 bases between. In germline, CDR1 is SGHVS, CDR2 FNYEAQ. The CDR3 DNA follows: TGTGCCAGCAGCTCAAACCACAGGGATGGCTACACCTTC. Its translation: CASSSNHRDGYTF.

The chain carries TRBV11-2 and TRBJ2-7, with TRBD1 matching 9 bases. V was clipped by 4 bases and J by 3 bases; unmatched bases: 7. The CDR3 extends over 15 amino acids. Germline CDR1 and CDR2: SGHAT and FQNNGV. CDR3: CASSSTGDRVYEQYF. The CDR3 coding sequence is TGTGCCAGCAGCTCTACCGGGGACAGGGTCTACGAGCAGTACTTC. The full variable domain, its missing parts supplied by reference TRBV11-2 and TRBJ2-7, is EAGVAQSPRYKIIEKRQSVAFWCNPISGHATLYWYQQILGQGPKLLIQFQNNGVVDDSQLPKDRFSAERLKGVDSTLKIQPAKLEDSAVYLCASSSTGDRVYEQYFGPGTRLTVT.

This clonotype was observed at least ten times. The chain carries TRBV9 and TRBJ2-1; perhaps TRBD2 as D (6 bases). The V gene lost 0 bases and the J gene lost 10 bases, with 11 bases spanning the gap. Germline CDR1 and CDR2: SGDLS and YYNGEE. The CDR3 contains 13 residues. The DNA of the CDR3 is TGTGCCAGCAGCGTAGGATCCCGGGGGGAGCAGTTCTTC. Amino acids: CASSVGSRGEQFF.

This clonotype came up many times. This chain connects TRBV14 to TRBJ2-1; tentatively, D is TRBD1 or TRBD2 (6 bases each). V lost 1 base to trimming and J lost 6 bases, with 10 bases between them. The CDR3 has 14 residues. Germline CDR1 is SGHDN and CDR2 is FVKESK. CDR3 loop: CASSQVSGANEQFF. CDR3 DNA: TGTGCCAGCAGCCAAGTTTCGGGGGCCAATGAGCAGTTCTTC.

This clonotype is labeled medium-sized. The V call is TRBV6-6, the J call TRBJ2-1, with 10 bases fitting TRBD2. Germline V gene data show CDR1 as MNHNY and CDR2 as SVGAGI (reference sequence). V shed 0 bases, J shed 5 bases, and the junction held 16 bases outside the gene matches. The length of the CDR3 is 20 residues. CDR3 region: CASSYSIGVAGGSENNEQFF. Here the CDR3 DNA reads TGTGCCAGCAGTTACTCGATTGGAGTAGCGGGGGGTTCGGAGAACAATGAGCAGTTCTTC.

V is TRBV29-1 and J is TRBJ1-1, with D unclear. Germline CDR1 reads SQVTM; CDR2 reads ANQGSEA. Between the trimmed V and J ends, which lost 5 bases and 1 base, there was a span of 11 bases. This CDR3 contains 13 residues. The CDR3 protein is CSVIPRANTEAFF. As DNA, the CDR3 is TGCAGCGTTATACCTAGGGCGAACACTGAAGCTTTCTTT.

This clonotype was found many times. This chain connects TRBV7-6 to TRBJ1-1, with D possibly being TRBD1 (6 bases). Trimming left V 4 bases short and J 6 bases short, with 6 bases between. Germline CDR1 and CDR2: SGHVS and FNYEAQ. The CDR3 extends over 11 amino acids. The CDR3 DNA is TGTGCCAGCAGCTCAGGGGCTGAAGCTTTCTTT. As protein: CASSSGAEAFF.

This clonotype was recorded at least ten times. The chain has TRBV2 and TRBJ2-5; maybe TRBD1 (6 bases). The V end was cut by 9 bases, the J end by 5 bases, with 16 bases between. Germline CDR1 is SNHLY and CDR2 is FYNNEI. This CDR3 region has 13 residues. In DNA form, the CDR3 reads TGTGCCAGTACCATATTGAGGGGGGAGACCCAGTACTTC. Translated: CASTILRGETQYF.

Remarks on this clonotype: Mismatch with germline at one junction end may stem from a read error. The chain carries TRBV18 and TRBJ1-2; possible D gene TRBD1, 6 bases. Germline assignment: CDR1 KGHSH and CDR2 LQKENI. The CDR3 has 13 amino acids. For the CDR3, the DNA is TGTGTCAGCTCACCACCGATAGGGGGGGGCTACACCTTC. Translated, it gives CVSSPPIGGGYTF.

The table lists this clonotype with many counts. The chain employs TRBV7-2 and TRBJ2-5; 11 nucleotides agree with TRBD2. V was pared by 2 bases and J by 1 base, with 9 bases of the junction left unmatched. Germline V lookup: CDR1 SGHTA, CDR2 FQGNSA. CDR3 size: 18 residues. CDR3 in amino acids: CASSLRASGGPPQETQYF. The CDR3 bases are TGTGCCAGCAGCTTAAGGGCTAGCGGGGGGCCTCCCCAAGAGACCCAGTACTTC.